This is a list of T cell receptor beta chains from one sample in a study of cytomegalovirus exposure and HLA in healthy donors. Only in-frame clones appear in the TCRdb table, and some are missing; sequencing was by immunoSEQ multiplex PCR. This sample carries about 110,000 clones, roughly 82% of them seen once, and the ten largest clones take approximately 1.5%. The sample taken for sequencing was PBMCs. These TCRs come from a man aged 50 to 59 in good health and CMV-seronegative. The CDR3 runs from the conserved cysteine through the conserved F or W. Each record gives: J gene, clone size, D gene, V gene, CDR3 protein, CDR3 DNA. A D gene is named only where the DNA matches it firmly. A clone size is listed for some rows: how often the clone was seen (once, few, many), or a class if it is expanded.

J: TRBJ2-2
size: -
D: -
V: TRBV30
CDR3: CAWSPRSGELFF
DNA: TGTGCCTGGAGCCCTAGGAGTGGGGAGCTGTTTTTT

J: TRBJ2-2
size: -
D: TRBD2
V: TRBV5-6
CDR3: CASREGLAGRYTGELFF
DNA: TGTGCCAGCAGGGAGGGGCTAGCGGGGCGATACACCGGGGAGCTGTTTTTT

J: TRBJ1-5
size: -
D: TRBD1
V: TRBV6-5
CDR3: CASSYGTGAQPQHF
DNA: TGTGCCAGCAGTTACGGGACAGGGGCCCAGCCCCAGCATTTT

J: TRBJ1-2
size: few
D: TRBD1
V: TRBV27
CDR3: CASSFSRQGNSGYTF
DNA: TGTGCCAGCAGTTTCTCCCGACAGGGTAACTCAGGCTACACCTTC

J: TRBJ1-3
size: -
D: TRBD1
V: TRBV19
CDR3: CATRDLTGHGNTIYF
DNA: TGTGCCACTAGGGATCTGACAGGGCATGGAAACACCATATATTTT

J: TRBJ1-6
size: few
D: -
V: TRBV6-6
CDR3: CASRQGSPLHF
DNA: TGTGCCAGCAGACAGGGTTCACCCCTCCACTTT

J: TRBJ1-5
size: -
D: TRBD1
V: TRBV28
CDR3: CASTIMVGQGYNQPQHF
DNA: TGTGCCAGCACCATTATGGTCGGACAGGGGTACAATCAGCCCCAGCATTTT

J: TRBJ2-7
size: -
D: TRBD1
V: TRBV6-6
CDR3: CASRDRAYEQYF
DNA: TGTGCCAGCAGGGACAGGGCCTACGAGCAGTACTTC

J: TRBJ1-1
size: -
D: -
V: TRBV6-5
CDR3: CASSYSAGDWSTEAFF
DNA: TGTGCCAGCAGTTACTCGGCAGGGGATTGGAGCACTGAAGCTTTCTTT

J: TRBJ2-3
size: -
D: TRBD2
V: TRBV6-1
CDR3: CASSEAAGGRDTQYF
DNA: TGTGCCAGCAGTGAAGCGGCGGGGGGGCGCGATACGCAGTATTTT

J: TRBJ2-1
size: -
D: TRBD2
V: TRBV16
CDR3: CASSQYASRGGISSYNEQFF
DNA: TGTGCCAGCAGCCAATATGCGTCGCGGGGGGGCATTAGCTCCTACAATGAGCAGTTCTTC

J: TRBJ2-5
size: -
D: -
V: TRBV11-2
CDR3: CASSLSRGAETQYF
DNA: TGTGCCAGCAGCTTATCCCGGGGGGCGGAGACCCAGTACTTC

J: TRBJ2-4
size: -
D: -
V: TRBV5-8
CDR3: CASSPGQTKNIQYF
DNA: TGTGCCAGCAGCCCCGGACAGACCAAAAACATTCAGTACTTC

J: TRBJ1-2
size: -
D: -
V: TRBV7-2
CDR3: CASSLAGGRGSWGYTF
DNA: TGTGCCAGCAGCTTAGCAGGCGGGCGGGGTTCTTGGGGCTACACCTTC

J: TRBJ2-3
size: -
D: TRBD2
V: TRBV7-2
CDR3: CASSFNSGGRADTQYF
DNA: TGTGCCAGCAGCTTCAATAGCGGGGGAAGGGCAGATACGCAGTATTTT

J: TRBJ1-1
size: -
D: -
V: TRBV5-1
CDR3: CASSLTGGDTEAFF
DNA: TGCGCCAGCAGCTTAACGGGGGGAGACACTGAAGCTTTCTTT

J: TRBJ2-1
size: few
D: -
V: TRBV2
CDR3: CASSPLGGTLGNEQFF
DNA: TGTGCCAGCAGTCCTCTCGGGGGTACCCTCGGGAATGAGCAGTTCTTC

J: TRBJ2-5
size: -
D: TRBD2
V: TRBV5-6
CDR3: CASSSEDIAGGLRQTQYF
DNA: TGTGCCAGCAGCTCAGAAGACATAGCGGGGGGGCTTCGTCAGACCCAGTACTTC

J: TRBJ1-5
size: -
D: -
V: TRBV27
CDR3: CATGKSSNQPQHF
DNA: TGTGCCACCGGGAAAAGTAGCAATCAGCCCCAGCATTTT

J: TRBJ1-1
size: -
D: -
V: TRBV14
CDR3: CASSQQGFVTEAFF
DNA: TGTGCCAGCAGCCAGCAGGGATTTGTCACTGAAGCTTTCTTT

J: TRBJ2-2
size: -
D: TRBD1
V: TRBV18
CDR3: CASSPSDRANTGELFF
DNA: TGTGCCAGCTCACCCTCGGACAGGGCGAACACCGGGGAGCTGTTTTTT

J: TRBJ2-3
size: -
D: -
V: TRBV30
CDR3: CAWSRGGSRDTQYF
DNA: TGTGCCTGGAGTAGGGGGGGAAGTAGAGATACGCAGTATTTT

J: TRBJ1-1
size: -
D: -
V: TRBV30
CDR3: CAWRHLRDTEAFF
DNA: TGTGCCTGGAGACACCTCAGGGACACTGAAGCTTTCTTT

J: TRBJ1-5
size: -
D: TRBD1
V: TRBV7-8
CDR3: CASSSRGRGSNQPQHF
DNA: TGTGCCAGCAGCTCCAGGGGGCGAGGAAGCAATCAGCCCCAGCATTTT

J: TRBJ2-7
size: once
D: TRBD1
V: TRBV7-2
CDR3: CASSYTTGYSYEQYF
DNA: TGTGCCAGCAGCTATACGACAGGGTACTCCTACGAGCAGTACTTC

J: TRBJ1-1
size: few
D: -
V: TRBV18
CDR3: CASSPGRGLGTEAFF
DNA: TGTGCCAGCTCCCCAGGGAGGGGTTTGGGCACTGAAGCTTTCTTT

J: TRBJ2-2
size: once
D: -
V: TRBV29-1
CDR3: CSASTGELFF
DNA: TGCAGCGCCTCCACCGGGGAGCTGTTTTTT

J: TRBJ2-7
size: -
D: TRBD1
V: TRBV19
CDR3: CASSTTGGLFLYEQYF
DNA: TGTGCCAGTAGTACGACAGGGGGTCTGTTCCTCTACGAGCAGTACTTC

J: TRBJ1-1
size: -
D: -
V: TRBV9
CDR3: CASSVQGNTEAFF
DNA: TGTGCCAGCAGCGTACAGGGAAACACTGAAGCTTTCTTT

J: TRBJ2-5
size: -
D: TRBD2
V: TRBV28
CDR3: CASSSGGKEETQYF
DNA: TGTGCCAGCAGTTCGGGAGGGAAGGAAGAGACCCAGTACTTC

J: TRBJ2-2
size: -
D: -
V: TRBV28
CDR3: CASSPPRVGELFF
DNA: TGTGCCAGCAGTCCGCCACGAGTCGGGGAGCTGTTTTTT

J: TRBJ1-3
size: -
D: -
V: TRBV11-2
CDR3: CASSSQVGNTIYF
DNA: TGTGCCAGCAGCTCACAGGTGGGAAACACCATATATTTT

J: TRBJ2-1
size: once
D: TRBD2
V: TRBV6-6
CDR3: CASSPGGLVNEQFF
DNA: TGTGCCAGCAGTCCCGGGGGGTTGGTCAATGAGCAGTTCTTC

J: TRBJ2-2
size: -
D: -
V: TRBV10-1
CDR3: CASSESVRPGELFF
DNA: TGCGCCAGCAGTGAGTCGGTCAGGCCCGGGGAGCTGTTTTTT

J: TRBJ1-2
size: once
D: -
V: TRBV7-9
CDR3: CASSLADTGGYGYTF
DNA: TGTGCCAGCAGCTTAGCGGACACGGGGGGGTATGGCTACACCTTC

J: TRBJ2-5
size: -
D: -
V: TRBV28
CDR3: CAGRDKVGETQYF
DNA: TGTGCCGGCCGGGACAAGGTCGGAGAGACCCAGTACTTC